This is a list of T cell receptor beta chains from one sample in a study of shared clonotypes between healthy human individuals. Generated by immunoSEQ multiplex PCR, the TCRdb table keeps only in-frame clones and is missing some. The repertoire holds about 460,000 clones, with roughly three quarters as singletons. The sample taken for sequencing was PBMCs. These receptors came from a woman aged 35 to 49 in good health. Some clones in this sample may be carry-over from other donors' samples. The CDR3 runs from the conserved cysteine through the conserved F or W. The D gene is left open where the match is weak. Part of the rows lack a size; the others show once, few, many or a class for expanded clones.

v_gene	j_gene	abundance	d_gene	CDR3aa	CDR3nt
TRBV5-1	TRBJ2-5	NA	NA	CASTPGRASFQETQYF	TGCGCCAGCACCCCCGGGCGGGCCTCCTTCCAAGAGACCCAGTACTTC
TRBV7-2	TRBJ1-5	NA	NA	CASSLYSSNQPQHF	TGTGCCAGCAGCTTATATAGTAGCAATCAGCCCCAGCATTTT
TRBV7-9	TRBJ1-1	NA	TRBD1	CASSSTTGTEAFF	TGTGCCAGCAGCTCCACGACAGGGACAGAAGCTTTCTTT
TRBV27	TRBJ1-1	NA	NA	CASSSIISWGTEAFF	TGTGCCAGCAGTTCAATTATCTCCTGGGGGACTGAAGCTTTCTTT
TRBV7-9	TRBJ2-2	NA	TRBD2	CASSQVTIAGGNTGELFF	TGTGCCAGCAGCCAAGTGACAATAGCGGGGGGAAACACCGGGGAGCTGTTTTTT
TRBV29-1	TRBJ2-2	NA	NA	CSVRQEVTGELFF	TGCAGCGTTCGGCAGGAAGTCACCGGGGAGCTGTTTTTT
TRBV5-6	TRBJ2-7	NA	TRBD2	CASSVLAGDEQYF	TGTGCCAGCAGCGTCCTAGCGGGAGACGAGCAGTACTTC
TRBV6-6	TRBJ2-2	NA	NA	CASRTRESGELFF	TGTGCCAGCAGGACCAGGGAATCCGGGGAGCTGTTTTTT
TRBV19	TRBJ2-2	NA	TRBD1	CASKGRGRFTGELFF	TGTGCCAGTAAAGGCAGGGGGCGCTTCACCGGGGAGCTGTTTTTT
TRBV4-1	TRBJ2-1	NA	TRBD2	CASSPRRGGPGNEQFF	TGCGCCAGCAGCCCTCGTCGGGGAGGGCCTGGGAATGAGCAGTTCTTC
TRBV14	TRBJ2-7	few	NA	CASSQWDGTYEQYF	TGTGCCAGCAGCCAATGGGACGGGACCTACGAGCAGTACTTC
TRBV30	TRBJ1-3	NA	NA	CAWRPGNTIYF	TGTGCCTGGAGGCCTGGAAACACCATATATTTT